The clone carrying this TCR beta chain was seen only a few times. The data originate from a study of blood T cell repertoires in COVID-19. Repertoires were generated with immunoSEQ multiplex PCR, while TCRdb's copy carries only in-frame clones and drops some. There are some 530,000 clones in the sample; about 85% occur only once, and 6.5% to 8.5% lies in the top ten. The V end lost 5 bases, the J end lost 1 base, and 9 bases lay between the germline ends. This CDR3 region has 14 residues. CDR1 and CDR2 from the germline V gene are LGHDT and YNNKEL (reference sequence). Recovery among Cohort 3 donors was established by two negative PCRs, clearance, or symptom resolution.

The V and J genes are TRBV3-1 (or the pseudogene TRBV3-2) and TRBJ1-3; no reliable D call. Input material: PBMCs or T cells enriched from blood (not recorded which). This TCR was sampled from a woman in her sixties who had recovered from COVID-19. The CDR3 region has the DNA TGTGCCAGCAGCGATAGGGAGTCTGGAAACACCATATATTTT. Translation gives CASSDRESGNTIYF.